These T cell receptor beta chains were read from a single sample in a study of cytomegalovirus exposure and HLA in healthy donors. TCRdb keeps only in-frame clones here, not all; method: immunoSEQ multiplex PCR. The table has 70,000 or so clones, about 73% seen once. The sequenced material came from PBMCs. Receptors originate from a woman aged 30 to 39 in good health and CMV-seronegative. Each CDR3 is given with its conserved first and last residue. The D gene is left open where the match is weak. Not all rows give a size; the values are once, few, many and, for expanded clones, a class.

-,-,TRBJ2-1,TRBV10-3,CAISQGGSYNEQFF,TGTGCCATCAGTCAGGGAGGATCCTACAATGAGCAGTTCTTC
-,TRBD1,TRBJ1-2,TRBV29-1,CSVHRGQGKLYGYTF,TGCAGCGTGCACCGGGGACAGGGGAAACTCTATGGCTACACCTTC
-,TRBD1,TRBJ1-2,TRBV7-9,CASSSSRGRTGYGYTF,TGTGCCAGCAGCTCCAGCAGGGGGCGCACGGGCTATGGCTACACCTTC
-,-,TRBJ2-5,TRBV4-1,CASSQGNSLRETQYF,TGCGCCAGCAGCCAGGGCAACAGCCTCCGAGAGACCCAGTACTTC
few,TRBD2,TRBJ2-1,TRBV27,CASSDGTSGFYNEQFF,TGTGCCAGCAGTGACGGGACTAGCGGATTTTACAATGAGCAGTTCTTC
-,TRBD1,TRBJ2-3,TRBV27,CASRSSGTGRDTQYF,TGTGCCAGCAGATCCTCCGGGACAGGGAGAGATACGCAGTATTTT
-,-,TRBJ1-1,TRBV4-1,CASSHPVQMNTEAFF,TGCGCCAGCAGCCACCCGGTACAGATGAACACTGAAGCTTTCTTT
few,-,TRBJ1-1,TRBV25-1,CASTPLGGGAGTEAFF,TGTGCCAGCACCCCATTGGGCGGGGGCGCGGGCACTGAAGCTTTCTTT
once,TRBD1,TRBJ2-7,TRBV5-5,CASRWTGLSSYEQYF,TGTGCCAGCAGATGGACAGGGCTGAGCTCCTACGAGCAGTACTTC
-,-,TRBJ1-5,TRBV7-9,CAISPPEDNQPQHF,TGTGCCATCAGCCCACCAGAGGACAATCAGCCCCAGCATTTT
once,-,TRBJ2-3,TRBV28,CASEQGTDTQYF,TGTGCCAGCGAACAGGGCACAGATACGCAGTATTTT
-,TRBD1,TRBJ1-4,TRBV30,CAWSAGTGNEKLFF,TGTGCCTGGAGTGCGGGGACAGGGAATGAAAAACTGTTTTTT
few,TRBD1,TRBJ1-2,TRBV10-3,CAISDSGTGGDGYTF,TGTGCCATCAGTGACTCCGGGACAGGGGGAGATGGCTACACCTTC
-,-,TRBJ1-5,TRBV2,CASREQGFAYQPQHF,TGTGCCAGCAGAGAACAGGGATTTGCCTATCAGCCCCAGCATTTT
-,-,TRBJ1-2,TRBV2,CASSETDRGGYTF,TGTGCCAGCAGTGAGACCGACCGAGGGGGCTACACCTTC
-,TRBD2,TRBJ2-7,TRBV19,CASSQVQGLAGEQYF,TGTGCCAGTAGCCAAGTCCAGGGACTAGCGGGCGAGCAGTACTTC
-,-,TRBJ1-1,TRBV18,CASSPLQGLDTEAFF,TGTGCCAGCTCACCGCTACAGGGTCTTGACACTGAAGCTTTCTTT
once,TRBD1,TRBJ2-2,TRBV19,CASSTDRAVGELFF,TGTGCCAGTAGTACGGACAGGGCGGTCGGGGAGCTGTTTTTT
few,-,TRBJ2-3,TRBV28,CASSPSQESYF,TGTGCCAGCAGCCCCAGCCAGGAATCGTATTTT
-,TRBD1,TRBJ2-2,TRBV11-2,CASSYRDRGTGELFF,TGTGCCAGCAGCTACCGGGACAGGGGAACCGGGGAGCTGTTTTTT
-,-,TRBJ1-6,TRBV4-3,CASSQSFNSPLHF,TGCGCCAGCAGCCAATCTTTCAATTCACCCCTCCACTTT
-,-,TRBJ2-1,TRBV5-4,CASSWAGRYNEQFF,TGTGCCAGCAGTTGGGCCGGGAGATACAATGAGCAGTTCTTC
-,-,TRBJ1-2,TRBV7-8,CASSPEGVRYGYTF,TGTGCCAGCAGCCCCGAGGGGGTCAGATATGGCTACACCTTC
once,TRBD1,TRBJ1-5,TRBV7-8,CASSSTGQNQPQHF,TGTGCCAGCAGCTCGACAGGGCAAAATCAGCCCCAGCATTTT
few,TRBD1,TRBJ1-1,TRBV7-2,CASSFSPGGLNTEAFF,TGTGCCAGCAGCTTCAGTCCAGGGGGCTTGAACACTGAAGCTTTCTTT
-,-,TRBJ1-2,TRBV30,CAWLSAGHGYTF,TGTGCCTGGTTGTCGGCGGGACATGGCTACACCTTC
-,-,TRBJ1-2,TRBV15,CATSQGDAVNGYTF,TGTGCCACCAGTCAAGGAGACGCGGTCAATGGCTACACCTTC
few,TRBD1,TRBJ1-1,TRBV5-6,CASSLTGLTFF,TGTGCCAGCAGCCTGACAGGGTTAACTTTCTTT
-,TRBD1,TRBJ1-3,TRBV7-9,CASGGDRGGNTIYF,TGTGCCAGCGGCGGGGACAGGGGGGGAAACACCATATATTTT
-,-,TRBJ2-3,TRBV5-1,CASSLAGLQPQYF,TGCGCCAGCAGCTTGGCAGGTCTCCAGCCCCAGTATTTT
-,-,TRBJ2-7,TRBV11-2,CASSLGRGGYEQYF,TGTGCCAGCAGCTTAGGAAGGGGAGGCTACGAGCAGTACTTC
-,TRBD1,TRBJ2-7,TRBV30,CAWSLTGYNEQYF,TGTGCCTGGAGTTTGACAGGGTACAACGAGCAGTACTTC
-,TRBD2,TRBJ2-3,TRBV19,CASSIATSGRKGSQYF,TGTGCCAGTAGTATAGCGACTAGCGGGCGAAAAGGATCGCAGTATTTT
-,-,TRBJ1-2,TRBV20-1,CSASRPGGYTF,TGCAGTGCTAGCCGCCCGGGTGGCTACACCTTC
few,-,TRBJ1-5,TRBV7-9,CASSLSYSNQPQHF,TGTGCCAGCAGCTTATCCTATAGCAATCAGCCCCAGCATTTT